Given below is one T cell receptor (beta chain) in context. The data were taken from a study of blood T cell repertoires in COVID-19. Assay used: immunoSEQ multiplex PCR; TCRdb lists only in-frame clones, some missing. This repertoire shows under 250,000 clones, 75% to 85% found once; its top ten account for 5.5%. This receptor was obtained from a human donor in a cohort sampled during active COVID-19. Sequences were obtained from peripheral blood.

In DNA form, the CDR3 reads TGTGCCAGCAGCTTACTACAGGGGACCGGGGAGCTGTTTTTT. Translated, it gives CASSLLQGTGELFF. The rearrangement uses TRBV9 and TRBJ2-2, with 7 bases identical to TRBD1. The CDR3 is 14 amino acids. CDR1 and CDR2 (germline): SGDLS, YYNGEE. With 4 bases clipped from V and 5 bases from J, the junction kept 5 bases outside the gene matches. The full variable domain, in which reference TRBV9 and TRBJ2-2 provide the parts outside the CDR3, is DSGVTQTPKHLITATGQRVTLRCSPRSGDLSVYWYQQSLDQGLQFLIQYYNGEERAKGNILERFSAQQFPDLHSELNLSSLELGDSALYFCASSLLQGTGELFFGEGSRLTVL.